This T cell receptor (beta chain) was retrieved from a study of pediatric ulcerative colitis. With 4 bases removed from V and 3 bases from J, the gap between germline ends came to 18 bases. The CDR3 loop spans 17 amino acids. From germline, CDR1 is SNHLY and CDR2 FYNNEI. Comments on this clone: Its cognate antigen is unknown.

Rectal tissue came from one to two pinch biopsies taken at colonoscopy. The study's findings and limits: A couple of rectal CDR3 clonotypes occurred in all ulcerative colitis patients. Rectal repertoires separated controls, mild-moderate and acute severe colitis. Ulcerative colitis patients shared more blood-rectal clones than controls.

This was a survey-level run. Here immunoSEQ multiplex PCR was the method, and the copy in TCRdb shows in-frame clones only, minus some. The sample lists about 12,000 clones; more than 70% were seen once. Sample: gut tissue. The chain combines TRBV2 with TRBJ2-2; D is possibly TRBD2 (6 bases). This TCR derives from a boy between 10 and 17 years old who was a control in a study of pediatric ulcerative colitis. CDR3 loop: CASSGDFLLGDTGELFF. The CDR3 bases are TGTGCCAGCAGTGGGGACTTTCTTCTAGGGGACACCGGGGAGCTGTTTTTT.